Listed here is a single T cell receptor beta chain. Its target is unknown. The table came from immunoSEQ multiplex PCR; TCRdb's copy has only in-frame clones and leaves some out. The sample records about 79,000 clones, around 83% being singletons. The CDR3 totals 13 residues. V was clipped by 10 bases and J by 1 base, with 14 bases between them. Germline loops: CDR1 MDHEN, CDR2 SYDVKM. These data belong to a study of OX40 agonist ivuxolimab in advanced cancers. Points from the study as a whole: Some of the lowest clonal expansion was seen in partial responders at 0.1-3.0 mg/kg. Blood T cells, both CD4+ and CD8+, expanded clonally by week 6 at 0.1 to 3.0 mg/kg.

This sequence was found in an adult with an advanced solid tumor such as melanoma, head and neck, liver or kidney cancer. V usage is TRBV28 and J usage is TRBJ2-7, with a tentative D call TRBD1 (6 bases). Sequences were derived from CD4+ or CD8+ T cells sorted from blood, sampled in a trial of the OX40 agonist ivuxolimab. The CDR3, as DNA: TGTGCCACCTGGGGGCAGAGTTCCTACGAGCAGTACTTC. This encodes CATWGQSSYEQYF.